These 12 T cell receptor beta chains originate from one sample sequenced in a study of immune characterization of retroperitoneal liposarcoma. TCRdb independently ran MiXCR on the PCR reads; one entry per CDR3 protein. Of several thousand distinct CDR3 sequences in the sample, roughly 45% are singletons; the top ten hold 40% to 55%. The sequenced sample was tumor tissue. The source of these receptors is a male donor with retroperitoneal liposarcoma.

As for this clonotype: Since the CDR3 does not end with the conserved phenylalanine or tryptophan, this likely comes from a read error. No DNA is shown, since the ends of the CDR3 on it are uncertain; the CDR3 is the one TCRdb lists. This CDR3 reads CASSPRGA. J is TRBJ1-1 and V is TRBV6-6; the listed D gene, TRBD1, was not tested against the DNA. The CDR3 is 8 residues long, ends included. Germline V lookup: CDR1 MNHNY, CDR2 SVGAGI (reference sequence).

The genes are TRBV6-6 and TRBJ2-5; weak D call: TRBD2 (6 bases). The J call may be faulty, since TRBJ2-7 better matches the DNA end. This CDR3 comprises 16 residues. Germline V gene sequence: CDR1 MNHNY, CDR2 SVGAGI (reference sequence). The CDR3, as DNA: TGTGCCAGCACCCCGCACGGGACTTTACGCTCCTACGAGCAGTACTTC. Translating it yields CASTPHGTLRSYEQYF.

The CDR3: CASSSDRGTEETQYF. In nucleotides, the CDR3 is TGTGCCAGCAGTTCCGACAGGGGGACCGAAGAGACCCAGTACTTC. The chain has TRBV12-3 or TRBV12-4 and TRBJ2-5; TRBD1 agrees at 9 bases. V lost 4 bases and J lost 3; bases outside the gene matches: 6. The CDR3 spans 15 residues.

The J gene is TRBJ2-1, the V gene TRBV12-3 or TRBV12-4; no clear D gene. The V gene lost 5 bases and the J gene lost 0 bases, with 11 bases spanning the gap. The CDR3 loop spans 15 amino acids. CDR3 DNA sequence: TGTGCCAGCAGTGAAACTCCAAACTCCTACAATGAGCAGTTCTTC. Translating it yields CASSETPNSYNEQFF.

This clonotype was observed many times. The gene calls are TRBV6-1 and TRBJ2-1; D perhaps matches TRBD2 (5 bases). The germline V and J ends were trimmed by 6 bases and 0 bases, with 21 bases remaining between them. This CDR3 is built from 18 residues. Germline values: CDR1 MNHNS, CDR2 SASEGT. The CDR3 coding sequence is TGTGCCAGCAGAGAAAGGGAGTGGTTGGATAGCTCCTACAATGAGCAGTTCTTC. Translated, it gives CASREREWLDSSYNEQFF.

V usage is TRBV6-1 and J usage is TRBJ1-4; D ambiguous. V lost 6 bases and J 0 bases, leaving 11 bases between the germline ends. The CDR3 contains 15 residues. Germline CDR1 reads MNHNS; CDR2 reads SASEGT. The CDR3 region is CASRMTRATNEKLFF. The CDR3 nucleotides read TGTGCCAGCAGAATGACCCGTGCAACTAATGAAAAACTGTTTTTT.

This clonotype was detected once. The genes are TRBV6-1 and TRBJ2-3; D not certain. This CDR3 has 14 residues. Per germline, CDR1 MNHNS and CDR2 SASEGT. Trimming took 3 bases from V and 2 from J, leaving 9 bases between them. The CDR3 region is CASSDTQHTDTQYF. CDR3 nucleotide sequence: TGTGCCAGCAGTGACACACAACACACAGATACGCAGTATTTT.

This clonotype counts as medium-sized. The chain uses TRBV7-8 and TRBJ2-5, with 8 bases aligning to TRBD2. The germline gives CDR1 SGHVS, CDR2 FQNEAQ. Trimming at V came to 5 bases and at J to 4 bases, leaving 6 bases not matched to a gene. This CDR3 region has 14 residues. DNA of the CDR3: TGTGCCAGCAGCACAAGCGGGAGAGGAGAGACCCAGTACTTC. Its protein is CASSTSGRGETQYF.

The chain combines TRBV6-1 with TRBJ2-1, with 7 nucleotides matching TRBD2. The V and J ends lost 0 bases and 0 bases, in that order; junction bases with no gene match: 2. The CDR3 has 16 residues. Per germline, CDR1 MNHNS and CDR2 SASEGT. The CDR3 DNA sequence: TGTGCCAGCAGTGAAGCCTCTAGCGGCTCCTACAATGAGCAGTTCTTC. Translation: CASSEASSGSYNEQFF.

This rearrangement joins TRBV12-3 or TRBV12-4 to TRBJ1-2; 9 bases are a match to TRBD1. V shed 3 bases, J shed 4 bases, and the junction held 6 bases outside the gene matches. The CDR3 sequence is 15 residues long. The CDR3 loop is CASSFGTGGTYGYTF. The CDR3 DNA sequence: TGTGCCAGCAGTTTCGGAACAGGGGGCACCTATGGCTACACCTTC.

The chain joins TRBV7-2 to TRBJ2-3, with 7 bases that match TRBD2. The end of the DNA aligns better with TRBJ2-1, so the J call may be wrong. Per the germline V gene, CDR1 is SGHTA and CDR2 is FQGNSA. This CDR3 is built from 16 residues. DNA for the CDR3: TGTGCCAGCAGCTTAGCGGGAGGGCCCGGTTCCTACGAGCAGTTCTTC. Translated: CASSLAGGPGSYEQFF.

In its sample, this clonotype ranks as medium-sized (0.01 to 0.1%). This chain connects TRBV7-2 to TRBJ2-5; the match to TRBD1 covers 9 bases. In germline, CDR1 is SGHTA, CDR2 FQGNSA. J gave up 11 bases and V 0 bases, and 7 bases lay outside the gene matches. CDR3 size: 14 residues. Here the CDR3 reads CASSLAGTGTEQYF. CDR3 bases: TGTGCCAGCAGCTTAGCGGGGACAGGGACGGAGCAGTACTTC.